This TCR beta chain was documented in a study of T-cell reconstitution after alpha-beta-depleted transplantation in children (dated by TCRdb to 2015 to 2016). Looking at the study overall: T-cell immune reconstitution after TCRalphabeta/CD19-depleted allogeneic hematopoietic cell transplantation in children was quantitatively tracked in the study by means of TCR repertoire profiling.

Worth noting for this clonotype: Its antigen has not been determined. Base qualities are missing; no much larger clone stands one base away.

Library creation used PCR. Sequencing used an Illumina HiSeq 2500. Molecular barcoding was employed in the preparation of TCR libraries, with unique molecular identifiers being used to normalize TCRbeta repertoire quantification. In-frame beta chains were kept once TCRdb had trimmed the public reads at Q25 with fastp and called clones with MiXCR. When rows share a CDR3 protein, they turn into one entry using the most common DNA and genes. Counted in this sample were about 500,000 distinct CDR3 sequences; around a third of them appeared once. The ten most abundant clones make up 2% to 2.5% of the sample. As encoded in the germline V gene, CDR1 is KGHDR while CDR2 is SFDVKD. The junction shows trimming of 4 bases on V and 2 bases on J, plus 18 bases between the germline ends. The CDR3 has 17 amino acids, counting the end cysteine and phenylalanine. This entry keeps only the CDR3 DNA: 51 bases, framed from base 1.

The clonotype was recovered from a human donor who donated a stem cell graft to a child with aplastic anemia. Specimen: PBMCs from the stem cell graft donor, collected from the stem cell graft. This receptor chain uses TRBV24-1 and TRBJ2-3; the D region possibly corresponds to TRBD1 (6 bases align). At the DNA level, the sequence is TGTGCCACCAGTGAGTGGGGGCCCTCAACCACCACAGATACGCAGTATTTT. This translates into CATSEWGPSTTTDTQYF.